Following are 7 T cell receptor beta chains from one sample sequenced in a study of identical twins. One entry per CDR3 protein, called by TCRdb with MiXCR from the 5' RACE reads. This table has about 220,000 distinct CDR3 sequences, around 6.9% appearing once. The same specimen was also included in a second study, on yellow fever vaccine responses in identical twins.

Source material: memory (CD45RO+) T cells sorted from blood. Receptor source: a woman aged 18-30 years in good health.

CDR3 bases: TGTGCCAGCAGTGACTGGGGGGAAGAGACCCAGTACTTC. Translated, it gives CASSDWGEETQYF. The V gene is TRBV6-6, the J gene TRBJ2-5; perhaps TRBD2 as D (6 bases). V lost 5 bases and J lost 3, with 10 bases in between. The length of the CDR3 is 13 residues. Germline V CDR1 and CDR2: MNHNY, SVGAGI (reference sequence).

In this sample, this clonotype turned up a few times. This rearrangement joins TRBV7-3 to TRBJ2-7, with D possibly matching TRBD1 (6 bases). Germline V gene sequence: CDR1 SGHTA, CDR2 FQGTGA. This CDR3 region has 13 residues. V lost 2 bases to trimming and J lost 5 bases, with 10 bases between them. CDR3 region: CASSLQGLDEQYF. The DNA of the CDR3 is TGTGCCAGCAGCTTACAGGGGCTCGACGAGCAGTACTTC. Full variable domain (outside the CDR3, taken from reference TRBV7-3 and TRBJ2-7): GAGVSQTPSNKVTEKGKYVELRCDPISGHTALYWYRQSLGQGPEFLIYFQGTGAADDSGLPNDRFFAVRPEGSVSTLKIQRTERGDSAVYLCASSLQGLDEQYFGPGTRLTVT.

This clonotype was seen only a few times. V usage is TRBV9 and J usage is TRBJ1-4, with D possibly being TRBD1 (5 bases). CDR1 and CDR2 from the germline V gene are SGDLS and YYNGEE. This CDR3 spans 15 amino acids. V gave up 3 bases and J gave up 5 bases, with 14 bases separating them. The CDR3: CASSARGGLNEKLFF. The CDR3 region has the DNA TGTGCCAGCAGCGCTCGTGGGGGGTTAAATGAAAAACTGTTTTTT.

This clonotype was seen ten or more times. The genes are TRBV29-1 and TRBJ2-5; D gene uncertain. The CDR3 is 13 amino acids. V was pared by 6 bases and J by 3 bases, with 14 bases between. In germline, CDR1 is SQVTM, CDR2 ANQGSEA. The CDR3 DNA reads TGCAGCGTACCTAGGACGAAAGAAGAGACCCAGTACTTC. Its protein product is CSVPRTKEETQYF.

In this sample, this clonotype turned up many times. The rearrangement links TRBV6-6 to TRBJ2-7, with 7 bases that match TRBD1. The germline V gene encodes CDR1 MNHNY and CDR2 SVGAGI (reference sequence). The CDR3 extends over 13 amino acids. The V segment lost 6 bases and the J segment 9 bases; nucleotides outside the gene matches: 11. The CDR3 DNA reads TGTGCCAGCAGCCGTGACAGGGTGGGGAGGCAGTACTTC. Translating it yields CASSRDRVGRQYF.

Only one count was recorded for this clonotype. This may stem from a read error, because a much larger clone lies one nucleotide away. The chain joins TRBV28 to TRBJ2-1; 14 bases line up with TRBD2. Per the germline V gene, CDR1 is MDHEN and CDR2 is SYDVKM. The CDR3 has 16 amino acids. CDR3 in amino acids: CASSLETSGRAHELFF. In DNA, the CDR3 is TGTGCCAGCAGCTTAGAGACTAGCGGGAGGGCCCATGAGCTGTTCTTC.

This clonotype occurred a few times. V gene TRBV6-5 combines with J gene TRBJ1-1; D uncertain. The CDR3 is 14 amino acids. CDR1 MNHEY and CDR2 SVGAGI come from the germline V gene. The germline V and J ends were trimmed by 1 base and 1 base, with 7 bases remaining between them. The CDR3 spells CASSYYRQNTEAFF. CDR3 bases: TGTGCCAGCAGTTACTATCGACAGAACACTGAAGCTTTCTTT.